This passage covers 21 T cell receptor beta chains from one sample sequenced in a study of graft-versus-host responses after intestinal transplantation. Clones were read by immunoSEQ multiplex PCR, and TCRdb kept only the in-frame ones, dropping some. The sample comprises under 7,500 clones, 20% to 30% of which are singletons, and 3.5% to 5.5% rests with the top ten. The material was alloreactive CD4+ T cells from a mixed lymphocyte reaction culture, obtained before intestinal transplant. Documented subset: CFSE-low proliferating T cells sorted from roughly 6-day pre-transplant mixed lymphocyte reaction (GvH or HvG direction). All receptors come from a human patient who received an intestinal transplant.

This clone was found a few times. This rearrangement joins TRBV30 to TRBJ2-5; D gene uncertain. V lost 0 bases, J lost 0 bases, and 11 bases lay in between. CDR3 size: 15 residues. Germline V gene sequence: CDR1 GTSNPN, CDR2 SVGIG (reference sequence). In DNA, the CDR3 is TGTGCCTGGAGTGTAGCCCCGCGGTACCAAGAGACCCAGTACTTC. Translation gives CAWSVAPRYQETQYF.

This clone is medium-sized (0.01 to 0.1%) in the sample. The chain has TRBV10-3 and TRBJ2-7; no definite D call. Per the germline V gene, CDR1 is ENHRY and CDR2 is SYGVKD. The CDR3 runs to 12 residues. V was clipped by 3 bases and J by 5 bases, with 8 bases between them. This CDR3 reads CAISEGFHEQYF. CDR3 nucleotides: TGTGCCATCAGTGAAGGGTTCCACGAGCAGTACTTC.

This clone rates as medium-sized. The gene calls are TRBV5-8 and TRBJ1-2; D gene unclear. Germline V gene data show CDR1 as SGHTS and CDR2 as YDEGEE. This CDR3 has 15 residues. V gave up 0 bases and J gave up 4 bases, with 13 bases separating them. CDR3 in DNA: TGTGCCAGCAGCTTGGCCTGGCAGCCCAGCTATGGCTACACCTTC. As protein: CASSLAWQPSYGYTF.

The chain links TRBV6-1 to TRBJ2-5, with 7 bases fitting TRBD1. Germline-derived CDR1 and CDR2 are MNHNS and SASEGT. This CDR3 has 13 amino acids. The junction had 10 bases not matched to a gene; V was cut back by 4 bases and J by 11 bases. CDR3 nucleotides: TGTGCCAGCAGTGGACAGGGCATAGGAGAGCAGTACTTC. Protein sequence: CASSGQGIGEQYF.

This clone was observed a handful of times. This chain links TRBV6-5 with TRBJ2-7, with D unresolved. CDR1 is MNHEY, CDR2 SVGAGI, per germline. Trimming stripped 5 bases from V and 0 bases from J, with 11 bases between. CDR3 length: 14 amino acids. For the CDR3, the DNA is TGTGCCAGCAGTGAAGAAGCGTTCTCCTACGAGCAGTACTTC. It is translated as CASSEEAFSYEQYF.

This clone has a handful of counts. This chain connects TRBV2 to TRBJ2-3; unclear D gene. The germline V gene has CDR1 SNHLY and CDR2 FYNNEI. V was trimmed by 6 bases and J by 4 bases, leaving 11 bases between them. This CDR3 region has 13 residues. CDR3 sequence reads: CASRASVADTQYF. CDR3 DNA: TGTGCCAGCAGAGCTTCCGTCGCAGATACGCAGTATTTT.

This clone was observed a few times. The rearrangement uses TRBV5-6 and TRBJ2-1; either TRBD1 or TRBD2 may supply D (5 bases each). Per germline, CDR1 SGHDT and CDR2 YYEEEE. The CDR3 runs to 15 residues. With 5 bases removed from V and 6 bases from J, the gap between germline ends came to 18 bases. In DNA form, the CDR3 reads TGTGCCAGCAGACTCACGGGACGTGCAGCCAATGAGCAGTTCTTC. It yields the protein CASRLTGRAANEQFF.

This clone was seen a handful of times. The chain joins TRBV2 to TRBJ2-1; 7 bases are shared with TRBD1. Germline V gene data show CDR1 as SNHLY and CDR2 as FYNNEI. The CDR3 sequence is 14 residues long. V dropped 4 bases and J dropped 8; count of bases not matched to a gene: 8. CDR3 amino acids: CASSGETGLDEQFF. For the CDR3, the DNA is TGTGCCAGCAGTGGCGAGACAGGGCTGGATGAGCAGTTCTTC.

This clone was counted between two and nine times. The chain employs TRBV5-1 and TRBJ2-5; 11 bases are shared with TRBD2. CDR3 length: 16 residues. Germline-derived CDR1 and CDR2 are SGHRS and YFSETQ. Unmatched junction bases numbered 7, after V lost 4 bases and J lost 2 bases. In DNA form, the CDR3 reads TGCGCCAGCAGCACGGGACTAGCGGTAAATCAAGAGACCCAGTACTTC. Protein: CASSTGLAVNQETQYF.

In this sample, this clone turned up a few times. A much larger clone is a single base away; this may be a read error. V usage is TRBV7-3 and J usage is TRBJ2-2, with 10 bases identical to TRBD2. Germline V gene lookup returns CDR1 SGHTA and CDR2 FQGTGA. The CDR3 is made up of 15 amino acids. The V and J ends lost 7 bases and 5 bases, in that order; junction bases with no gene match: 7. This CDR3 is CASTEAGLATGELFF. CDR3 sequence (DNA): TGTGCCAGCACCGAGGCGGGACTAGCGACCGGGGAGCTGTTTTTT. Complete variable domain (other parts from reference TRBV7-3 and TRBJ2-2): GAGVSQTPSNKVTEKGKYVELRCDPISGHTALYWYRQSLGQGPEFLIYFQGTGAADDSGLPNDRFFAVRPEGSVSTLKIQRTERGDSAVYLCASTEAGLATGELFFGEGSRLTVL.

The chain recombines TRBV7-9 with TRBJ2-3; the D is unclear. The CDR3 spans 14 residues. V lost 5 bases and J lost 1, with 10 bases in between. CDR1 is SEHNR and CDR2 is FQNEAQ in the germline V gene (reference sequence). DNA for the CDR3: TGTGCCAGCAGCCCCGGTTTTGGCACAGATACGCAGTATTTT. It translates to CASSPGFGTDTQYF.

The rearrangement uses TRBV11-1 and TRBJ2-1; D may be TRBD2 (6 bases). CDR3 size: 15 residues. Looked up from germline, CDR1 is SGHAT and CDR2 is FQDESV (reference sequence). V lost 5 bases to trimming and J lost 6 bases, with 17 bases between them. The CDR3 DNA reads TGTGCCAGCAGCAACGGGGGACGCGAATCCAATGAGCAGTTCTTC. It translates to CASSNGGRESNEQFF.

V is TRBV6-1 and J is TRBJ1-1, with TRBD1 as a possible D gene (6 bases). The germline V gene has CDR1 MNHNS and CDR2 SASEGT. V dropped 3 bases and J dropped 5 bases, with 22 bases sitting between them. The CDR3 extends over 17 amino acids. CDR3 bases: TGTGCCAGCAGTGAGGCCGGGGGCGTAATCGGTGGGACTGAAGCTTTCTTT. Residues: CASSEAGGVIGGTEAFF.

The gene calls are TRBV6-5 and TRBJ1-1, with D possibly TRBD1 on 6 matching bases. The germline V gene encodes CDR1 MNHEY and CDR2 SVGAGI. Trimming left V 6 bases short and J 1 base short, with 12 bases between. The CDR3 extends over 14 amino acids. CDR3 sequence: CASRYGGSNTEAFF. The CDR3 DNA reads TGTGCCAGCAGGTACGGGGGCTCGAACACTGAAGCTTTCTTT.

The V gene is TRBV11-2, the J gene TRBJ2-7; D unresolved. V was clipped by 3 bases and J by 0 bases, with 12 bases between them. CDR1 is SGHAT, CDR2 FQNNGV, per germline. This CDR3 spans 15 amino acids. The CDR3 DNA sequence: TGTGCCAGCAGCTTCAGGCCAGAGAGCTCCTACGAGCAGTACTTC. This codes for CASSFRPESSYEQYF.

This sequence joins TRBV6-1 and TRBJ1-2; no firm D call. V was trimmed by 8 bases and J by 5 bases, leaving 15 bases between them. Germline values: CDR1 MNHNS, CDR2 SASEGT. The length of the CDR3 is 13 residues. The CDR3 nucleotides are TGTGCCAGCTCTAAGGAGGGAAGGTATGGCTACACCTTC. Its protein product is CASSKEGRYGYTF.

This clone was counted a few times. The V gene is TRBV7-2, the J gene TRBJ2-3; the D call may be TRBD1 or TRBD2 (5 bases each). The CDR3 covers 16 residues. V lost 5 bases and J lost 3, with 18 bases in between. The germline V gene has CDR1 SGHTA and CDR2 FQGNSA. This CDR3 is CASSRAPGTFTDTQYF. The DNA for the CDR3 is TGTGCCAGCAGCCGAGCTCCCGGGACGTTTACAGATACGCAGTATTTT.

By sample share, this clone is medium-sized. The J gene is TRBJ1-2, the V gene TRBV7-9; 8 bases line up with TRBD1. The CDR3 is made up of 15 amino acids. CDR1 SEHNR and CDR2 FQNEAQ come from the germline V gene (reference sequence). V was clipped by 1 base and J by 4 bases; unmatched bases: 5. The CDR3 DNA reads as TGTGCCAGCAGCTTAGACCAGGACAGGGTCTATGGCTACACCTTC. Residues: CASSLDQDRVYGYTF.

This clone was seen a few times. The chain recombines TRBV7-9 with TRBJ1-1, with D possibly being TRBD1 (5 bases). CDR1 and CDR2 (germline): SEHNR, FQNEAQ (reference sequence). V lost 5 bases, J lost 0 bases, and 10 bases lay in between. The CDR3 has 14 amino acids. As DNA, the CDR3 is TGTGCCAGCAGCCTAGGGACGGTGAACACTGAAGCTTTCTTT. This gives the protein CASSLGTVNTEAFF.

V usage is TRBV5-4 and J usage is TRBJ1-2; no firm D call. This CDR3 has 16 amino acids. Trimming took 7 bases from V and 4 from J, leaving 23 bases between them. Germline V gene sequence: CDR1 SGHNT, CDR2 YYREEE (reference sequence). This CDR3 reads CASSISLPGKTYGYTF. CDR3 DNA: TGTGCCAGCTCTATTAGCTTACCAGGAAAGACCTATGGCTACACCTTC.

This clone appeared a few times. This rearrangement joins TRBV9 to TRBJ1-5, with 7 bases that match TRBD1. Germline V gene data show CDR1 as SGDLS and CDR2 as YYNGEE. J was trimmed by 6 bases and V by 4 bases; bases with no gene match: 13. CDR3 length: 16 residues. This CDR3 reads CASSPGGGGGGQPQHF. DNA of the CDR3: TGTGCCAGCAGCCCAGGGGGAGGGGGCGGTGGTCAGCCCCAGCATTTT.